This T cell receptor (beta chain) was recovered during a study of shared clonotypes between healthy human individuals. Turning to the study itself: Each donor contributed plates that comprised three CD4 naive, three CD4 memory, two CD8 naive and one CD8 memory.

V lost 5 bases, J lost 4 bases, and 17 bases lay in between. The CDR3 has 14 amino acids. Germline V gene data show CDR1 as GTSNPN and CDR2 as SVGIG (reference sequence). The DNA input per sorted-subset replicate PCR was 200 ng, corresponding to some 33,000 T cell genomes. Data came from immunoSEQ multiplex PCR; TCRdb stores just in-frame clones and leaves some out. The data show about 2.4 million clones, roughly 92% seen once. This chain links TRBV30 with TRBJ1-2; D not resolved. The sequence was obtained from a man aged 18-30 years in good health. Sample: naive CD4+ T cells sorted from blood. As to subset: CD45RA+ positively selected. The CDR3 here is CAWLVPGLTYGYTF. CDR3 coding DNA: TGTGCCTGGTTGGTTCCGGGCCTCACCTATGGCTACACCTTC.